This T cell receptor beta chain appears in the sequencing data of a study of beta chain features in type 1 diabetes. V dropped 4 bases and J dropped 3; count of bases not matched to a gene: 4. The CDR3 is 14 amino acids. The germline V gene has CDR1 SQVTM and CDR2 ANQGSEA. As concerns this clone: Its specificity is unknown.

General study points: Type 1 diabetes patients had fewer VDJ junction insertions and more deletions. People with Type 1 diabetes carried modestly yet significantly shorter TCRB CDR3s in all four CD4+ subsets.

The study reverse transcribed the entire isolated RNA, so it sequenced expressed TCRB transcripts. The read count averaged roughly 3.5 million across naive, central memory and regulatory T cell samples. Here immunoSEQ multiplex PCR was the method, and the copy in TCRdb shows in-frame clones only, minus some. The repertoire includes under 450,000 clones, about 16% of them detected once, and approximately 0.019% sits in the top ten. The J gene is TRBJ2-1, the V gene TRBV29-1, with 9 positions matching TRBD2. The source is a woman under 30 in good health. Sequencing used naive CD4+ T cells from blood. CDR3 nucleotides: TGCAGCGTTGTCGCTAGCGGGGTCTACAATGAGCAGTTCTTC. Residues: CSVVASGVYNEQFF.